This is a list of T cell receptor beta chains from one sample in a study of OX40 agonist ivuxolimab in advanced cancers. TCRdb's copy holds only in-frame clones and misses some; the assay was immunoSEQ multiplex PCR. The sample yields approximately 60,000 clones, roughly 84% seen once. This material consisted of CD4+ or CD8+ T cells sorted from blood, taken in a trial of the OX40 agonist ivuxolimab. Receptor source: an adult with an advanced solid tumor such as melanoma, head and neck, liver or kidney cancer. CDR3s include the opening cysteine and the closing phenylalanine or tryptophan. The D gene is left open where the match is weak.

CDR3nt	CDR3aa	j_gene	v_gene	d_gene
TGTGCCAGCAGCTCCGGACAGATGGAGACCCAGTACTTC	CASSSGQMETQYF	TRBJ2-5	TRBV7-3	NA
TGTGCCAGCAGCAAGTTTCAGGGAACGAACACCGGGGAGCTGTTTTTT	CASSKFQGTNTGELFF	TRBJ2-2	TRBV5-4	NA
TGCGCCAGCAGCTTGGGGGATTTACACCCTGGGGCCAACGTCCTGACTTTC	CASSLGDLHPGANVLTF	TRBJ2-6	TRBV5-1	NA
TGTGCCAGCAGCTTGGGGACAGACAATTCACCCCTCCACTTT	CASSLGTDNSPLHF	TRBJ1-6	TRBV7-2	TRBD1
TGCGCCAGCAGCGGGTTTCGCGGGACAGCGAACACCGGGGAGCTGTTTTTT	CASSGFRGTANTGELFF	TRBJ2-2	TRBV4-3	NA
TGTGCCAGTAGGGAAGCGAGAGGGGTCCGCACAGATACGCAGTATTTT	CASREARGVRTDTQYF	TRBJ2-3	TRBV19	NA
TGCGCCAGCAGCTTGCGGGTCCCGGGCGAGCAGTACTTC	CASSLRVPGEQYF	TRBJ2-7	TRBV5-1	NA
TGTGCCAGCAGCCCCCGGACAGGGGACCGCTACGAGCAGTACTTC	CASSPRTGDRYEQYF	TRBJ2-7	TRBV11-2	TRBD1
TGTGCCAGTTTTGGACAGGGGGCAACTAACTATGGCTACACCTTC	CASFGQGATNYGYTF	TRBJ1-2	TRBV19	TRBD1
TGCGCCAGCAGCCAGCCGGGGACAGGCACAGATACGCAGTATTTT	CASSQPGTGTDTQYF	TRBJ2-3	TRBV4-3	TRBD1
TGTGCCAGCAGTCCCGGCTTTCGAGCCACTTATGGCTACACCTTC	CASSPGFRATYGYTF	TRBJ1-2	TRBV28	NA
TGTGCCGCGTCGACAGGGACCTCTGGAAACACCATATATTTT	CAASTGTSGNTIYF	TRBJ1-3	TRBV30	TRBD1
TGTGCCAGCAGCGCCGGCACTCGTTCCTACGAGCAGTACTTC	CASSAGTRSYEQYF	TRBJ2-7	TRBV11-2	NA
TGCGCCAGCAGCCAAGCCCGGGAAGTCATCTACGAGCAGTACTTC	CASSQAREVIYEQYF	TRBJ2-7	TRBV4-3	NA